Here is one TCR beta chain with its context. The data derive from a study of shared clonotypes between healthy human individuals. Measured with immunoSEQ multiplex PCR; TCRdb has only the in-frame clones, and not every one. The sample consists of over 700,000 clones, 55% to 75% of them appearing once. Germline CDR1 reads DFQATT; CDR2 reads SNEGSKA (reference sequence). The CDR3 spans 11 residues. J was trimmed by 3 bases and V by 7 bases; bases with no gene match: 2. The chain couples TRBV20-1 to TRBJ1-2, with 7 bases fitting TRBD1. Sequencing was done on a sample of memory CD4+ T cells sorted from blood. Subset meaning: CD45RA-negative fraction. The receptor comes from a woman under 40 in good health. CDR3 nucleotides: TGCAGTGTAACAGGGGACTATGGCTACACCTTC. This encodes CSVTGDYGYTF.